The entry below describes one T cell receptor (beta chain). Participants were aged roughly 18 to 90 years, lived in under 30 US areas, and enrolled virtually. Each recovered donor of Cohort 3 presented with two negative PCRs, clearance, or symptom resolution. These data originate in a study of blood T cell repertoires in COVID-19. Study-wide background: From the United States, Italy and Spain came samples of acute and convalescent COVID-19.

The repertoire was sequenced with immunoSEQ multiplex PCR; TCRdb's copy has only in-frame clones and lacks some. The repertoire holds 100,000 to 150,000 clones, with approximately 86% as singletons. This TCR was sampled from a woman aged 50 to 60 who had recovered from COVID-19. The sequencing input was PBMCs or T cells enriched from blood (not recorded which).

The CDR3 sequence is CASSLRGYEQYF. Here the CDR3 DNA reads TGTGCCAGCAGCTTAAGGGGGTACGAGCAGTACTTC. The J gene is TRBJ2-7, the V gene TRBV7-2, with D maybe TRBD1 (6 bases). There are 12 residues in the CDR3. Germline CDR1 is SGHTA and CDR2 is FQGNSA. The ends were cut back, 2 bases at V and 4 bases at J, with 6 bases in the middle.